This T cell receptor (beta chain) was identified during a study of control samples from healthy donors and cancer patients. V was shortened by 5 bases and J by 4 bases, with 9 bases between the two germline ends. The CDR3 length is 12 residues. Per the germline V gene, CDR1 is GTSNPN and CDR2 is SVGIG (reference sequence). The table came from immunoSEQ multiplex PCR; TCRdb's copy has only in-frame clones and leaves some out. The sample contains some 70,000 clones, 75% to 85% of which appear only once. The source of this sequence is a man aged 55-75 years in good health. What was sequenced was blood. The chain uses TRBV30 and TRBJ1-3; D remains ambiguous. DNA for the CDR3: TGTGCCTGGGCAAACCAGGGAAACACCATATATTTT. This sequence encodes CAWANQGNTIYF.